The 26 T cell receptor beta chains given below trace back to one sample, sequenced in a study of blood T cell repertoires in COVID-19. Method: immunoSEQ multiplex PCR; TCRdb's copy keeps in-frame clones and lacks some. The sample has 95,000 to 150,000 clones, about four fifths seen once. Sequencing used peripheral blood. These receptors all stem from an older man with active or convalescent COVID-19.

CDR3 nucleotides: TGTGCCAGCAGCTTTCGGAGACAGGATGAAGCTTTCTTT. It specifies CASSFRRQDEAFF. The chain carries TRBV7-2 and TRBJ1-1, with D tentatively TRBD1 (6 bases). Between the trimmed V and J ends, which lost 3 bases and 7 bases, there was a span of 12 bases. This CDR3 has 13 amino acids. Per the germline V gene, CDR1 is SGHTA and CDR2 is FQGNSA.

The chain uses TRBV5-4 and TRBJ2-2; no clear D. Germline V gene sequence: CDR1 SGHNT, CDR2 YYREEE (reference sequence). The V end lost 3 bases, the J end lost 0 bases, and 9 bases lay between the germline ends. The length of the CDR3 is 15 residues. The CDR3 protein is CASSSLQANTGELFF. DNA of the CDR3: TGTGCCAGCAGCTCACTCCAGGCGAACACCGGGGAGCTGTTTTTT. Drawing the rest from reference TRBV5-4 and TRBJ2-2, the complete variable domain is ETGVTQSPTHLIKTRGQQVTLRCSSQSGHNTVSWYQQALGQGPQFIFQYYREEENGRGNFPPRFSGLQFPNYSSELNVNALELDDSALYLCASSSLQANTGELFFGEGSRLTVL.

This rearrangement joins TRBV2 to TRBJ2-3; 8 positions agree with TRBD2. Unmatched junction bases numbered 7, after V lost 11 bases and J lost 3 bases. The CDR3 totals 13 residues. CDR1 SNHLY and CDR2 FYNNEI come from the germline V gene. DNA for the CDR3: TGTGCCGGGGGCAGCGGGGGTACAGATACGCAGTATTTT. Protein: CAGGSGGTDTQYF.

This clone was detected a few times. Other nucleotide sequences in the sample specify the same CDR3. The chain couples TRBV4-1 to TRBJ1-2; D may be TRBD1 (5 bases). CDR1 and CDR2 from the germline V gene are MGHRA and YSYEKL. Trimming left V 4 bases short and J 0 bases short, with 12 bases between. The CDR3 is made up of 15 amino acids. CDR3: CASSPGPGANYGYTF. The CDR3 DNA follows: TGCGCCAGCAGCCCCGGCCCGGGGGCTAACTATGGCTACACCTTC.

This clone was observed a handful of times. V usage is TRBV3-1 (or the pseudogene TRBV3-2) and J usage is TRBJ1-6, with 8 bases aligning to TRBD1. CDR3 size: 15 residues. J gave up 8 bases and V 3 bases, and 6 bases lay outside the gene matches. Germline assignment: CDR1 LGHDT and CDR2 YNNKEL (reference sequence). The CDR3 DNA follows: TGTGCCAGCAGCCATCAAGACAGGGGCGATTCACCCCTCCACTTT. Translated: CASSHQDRGDSPLHF.

This clone was detected only a few times. Other DNA variants within this sample encode the same CDR3. The chain joins TRBV5-1 to TRBJ1-1; TRBD1 is a possible D gene (6 bases). The V gene lost 0 bases and the J gene lost 0 bases, with 12 bases spanning the gap. Germline V gene sequence: CDR1 SGHRS, CDR2 YFSETQ. There are 16 residues in the CDR3. The CDR3 DNA is TGCGCCAGCAGCTTGGTACAGGGATACATGAACACTGAAGCTTTCTTT. Translated, it gives CASSLVQGYMNTEAFF.

This CDR3 is CASSLGDAGSSPLHF. The CDR3 DNA reads TGCGCCAGCAGCTTGGGGGACGCCGGGAGTTCACCCCTCCACTTT. V and J are TRBV5-1 and TRBJ1-6, with D possibly matching TRBD1 (5 bases). The V gene's germline CDR1 is SGHRS and CDR2 YFSETQ. Trimming took 0 bases from V and 9 from J, leaving 13 bases between them. The length of the CDR3 is 15 residues.

The V gene is TRBV12-3 or TRBV12-4, the J gene TRBJ2-3; D not resolved. This CDR3 has 12 amino acids. V shed 7 bases and J shed 3 bases, with 8 bases lying between them. In DNA, the CDR3 is TGTGCCAGCACCCCCTCTACAGATACGCAGTATTTT. This codes for CASTPSTDTQYF.

The rearrangement links TRBV7-2 to TRBJ1-2; D may be TRBD1 (5 bases). The CDR3 length is 14 residues. Germline V gives CDR1 SGHTA, CDR2 FQGNSA. Trimming stripped 4 bases from V and 10 bases from J, with 19 bases between. CDR3 sequence: CASSSRTSLYLYTF. The DNA for the CDR3 is TGTGCCAGCAGCTCTAGGACAAGCCTCTATCTCTACACCTTC.

This chain links TRBV5-6 with TRBJ2-3; D unclear. V lost 1 base and J 2 bases, leaving 8 bases between the germline ends. Per the germline V gene, CDR1 is SGHDT and CDR2 is YYEEEE. The CDR3 has 14 residues. DNA for the CDR3: TGTGCCAGCAGCTTGACAGTCCCCACAGATACGCAGTATTTT. This gives the protein CASSLTVPTDTQYF.

The chain links TRBV2 to TRBJ2-1; TRBD2 agrees at 11 bases. This CDR3 is 14 amino acids long. Germline assignment: CDR1 SNHLY and CDR2 FYNNEI. J gave up 7 bases and V 4 bases, and 3 bases lay outside the gene matches. The CDR3 loop reads CASSVASGGNEQFF. CDR3 DNA: TGTGCCAGCAGTGTAGCTAGCGGGGGGAATGAGCAGTTCTTC.

To note about this clone: One end of the junction fails to match germline, which may point to a read error. The chain is built from TRBV6-5 and TRBJ1-1, with a tentative D call TRBD1 (6 bases). This CDR3 spans 11 amino acids. Per the germline V gene, CDR1 is MNHEY and CDR2 is SVGAGI. Here the CDR3 DNA reads TGTGCCAGCCTACAGGGTACTGAAGCTTACTTT. It codes for CASLQGTEAYF.

This sequence joins TRBV5-4 and TRBJ2-5, with a weak D call TRBD1 (6 bases). CDR1 SGHNT and CDR2 YYREEE come from the germline V gene (reference sequence). The CDR3 has 15 residues. Trimming pared 0 bases from V and 2 bases from J, leaving 11 bases between. The CDR3 sequence is CASSLGTALQETQYF. In DNA, the CDR3 is TGTGCCAGCAGCTTGGGGACAGCCCTTCAAGAGACCCAGTACTTC.

This clone has just a few counts. The chain employs TRBV7-6 and TRBJ2-2; TRBD2 aligns across 8 bases. V gave up 1 base and J gave up 6 bases; unmatched junction bases: 4. Germline V gene sequence: CDR1 SGHVS, CDR2 FNYEAQ. This CDR3 is built from 15 residues. The CDR3 sequence is CASSLGAGVAGELFF. As DNA, the CDR3 is TGTGCCAGCAGCTTAGGAGCGGGGGTCGCCGGGGAGCTGTTTTTT.

The rearrangement links TRBV5-1 to TRBJ1-1, with 8 bases identical to TRBD1. V gave up 4 bases and J gave up 7 bases; unmatched junction bases: 6. The CDR3 sequence is 13 residues long. Germline V gives CDR1 SGHRS, CDR2 YFSETQ. The chain's CDR3 is CASSAGTGGEAFF. CDR3 in DNA: TGCGCCAGCAGCGCTGGGACAGGAGGTGAAGCTTTCTTT. The full variable domain, with the rest looked up from reference TRBV5-1 and TRBJ1-1, is KAGVTQTPRYLIKTRGQQVTLSCSPISGHRSVSWYQQTPGQGLQFLFEYFSETQRNKGNFPGRFSGRQFSNSRSEMNVSTLELGDSALYLCASSAGTGGEAFFGQGTRLTVV.

V gene TRBV5-4 combines with J gene TRBJ1-2, with D possibly being TRBD1 (5 bases). In germline, CDR1 is SGHNT, CDR2 YYREEE (reference sequence). This CDR3 is 15 amino acids long. V was trimmed by 3 bases and J by 3 bases, leaving 15 bases between them. This chain's CDR3 is CASSSGGGADYGYTF. The CDR3 DNA follows: TGTGCCAGCAGCTCGGGGGGGGGAGCTGACTATGGCTACACCTTC.

CDR3 loop: CASSPLTGYTGELFF. The DNA of the CDR3 is TGTGCCAGCAGCCCACTCACAGGATACACCGGGGAGCTGTTTTTT. The chain employs TRBV11-2 and TRBJ2-2, with D possibly TRBD1 on 5 matching bases. From germline, CDR1 is SGHAT and CDR2 FQNNGV. V gave up 5 bases and J gave up 3 bases, with 13 bases separating them. This CDR3 region has 15 residues.

The chain is built from TRBV7-3 and TRBJ1-2, with 8 bases lining up with TRBD1. The CDR3 contains 17 residues. With V trimmed by 1 base and J by 8 bases, 15 bases remained unmatched. CDR1 and CDR2 from the germline V gene are SGHTA and FQGTGA. CDR3 sequence: CASSLSFPGGLLPGYTF. The CDR3 DNA follows: TGTGCCAGCAGCTTAAGTTTCCCAGGGGGCCTACTCCCGGGCTACACCTTC.

The rearrangement uses TRBV14 and TRBJ1-6; D call uncertain. The CDR3 is made up of 16 amino acids. Germline V gene lookup returns CDR1 SGHDN and CDR2 FVKESK. Trimming removed 1 base at V and 3 bases at J, with 10 bases between. The CDR3 bases are TGTGCCAGCAGCCAAGTTTCCGGGTTCTATAATTCACCCCTCCACTTT. Encoded protein: CASSQVSGFYNSPLHF. Together with reference TRBV14 and TRBJ1-6, the CDR3 gives the full variable domain: EAGVTQFPSHSVIEKGQTVTLRCDPISGHDNLYWYRRVMGKEIKFLLHFVKESKQDESGMPNNRFLAERTGGTYSTLKVQPAELEDSGVYFCASSQVSGFYNSPLHFGNGTRLTVT.

Written as DNA, the CDR3 is TGCAGCGTTCTTAGGGGGCGCGATGGCTACACCTTC. Its translation is CSVLRGRDGYTF. The V gene is TRBV29-1, the J gene TRBJ1-2; TRBD1 matches 7 bases. CDR1 SQVTM and CDR2 ANQGSEA come from the germline V gene. V was clipped by 5 bases and J by 6 bases; unmatched bases: 6. CDR3 length: 12 residues.

This clone was seen only a few times. The V call is TRBV4-3, the J call TRBJ2-1; tentatively, D is TRBD2 (5 bases). The CDR3 has 13 residues. Trimming removed 1 base from V and 13 bases from J, with 14 bases in between. Germline loops: CDR1 LGHNA, CDR2 YSLEER. The CDR3 spells CASSQGLNEGQFF. CDR3 nucleotide sequence: TGCGCCAGCAGCCAAGGGTTAAATGAGGGCCAGTTCTTC.

This clone is a singleton in its sample. J is TRBJ2-5 and V is TRBV5-1; D may be TRBD2 (5 bases). The ends were cut back, 0 bases at V and 9 bases at J, with 12 bases in the middle. Germline V CDR1 and CDR2: SGHRS, YFSETQ. The CDR3 consists of 13 residues. The CDR3 DNA sequence: TGCGCCAGCAGCTTGGAAGAGAGGCGGGCCCAGTACTTC. Translated: CASSLEERRAQYF. Full variable domain (missing parts from reference TRBV5-1 and TRBJ2-5): KAGVTQTPRYLIKTRGQQVTLSCSPISGHRSVSWYQQTPGQGLQFLFEYFSETQRNKGNFPGRFSGRQFSNSRSEMNVSTLELGDSALYLCASSLEERRAQYFGPGTRLLVL.

The sample holds a few counts of this clone. The chain is built from TRBV29-1 and TRBJ2-6; TRBD2 might be the D (5 bases). CDR3 size: 12 residues. Trimming pared 8 bases from V and 2 bases from J, leaving 7 bases between. Germline CDR1 and CDR2: SQVTM and ANQGSEA. The CDR3: CSIGAGANVLTF. The CDR3, as DNA: TGCAGCATCGGGGCTGGGGCCAACGTCCTGACTTTC.

In DNA, the CDR3 is TGTGCCAGCAGCGCCAGACAGACAGGGGGCGTGGGAAACATTCAGTACTTC. Its translation is CASSARQTGGVGNIQYF. The rearrangement uses TRBV7-2 and TRBJ2-4, with 10 bases fitting TRBD1. The CDR3 covers 17 residues. V trimming: 5 bases; J trimming: 6 bases; junction bases outside the gene matches: 13. Germline V lookup: CDR1 SGHTA, CDR2 FQGNSA.

In DNA form, the CDR3 reads TGTGCCAGTAGGGTGGCAGGAGGGGCCAACGTCCTGACTTTC. It yields the protein CASRVAGGANVLTF. The chain employs TRBV19 and TRBJ2-6; D gene uncertain. Germline-derived CDR1 and CDR2 are LNHDA and SQIVND (reference sequence). This CDR3 comprises 14 residues. V lost 6 bases, J lost 4 bases, and 10 bases lay in between.

The chain is built from TRBV20-1 and TRBJ1-6, with D unresolved. Germline loops: CDR1 DFQATT, CDR2 SNEGSKA (reference sequence). This CDR3 is 15 amino acids long. V lost 3 bases and J lost 8, with 17 bases in between. The CDR3 coding sequence is TGCAGTGCTAGTCGCATAGCGGGGAATTATTCACCCCTCCACTTT. Protein sequence: CSASRIAGNYSPLHF.